This TCR beta chain was retrieved from a study of blood T cell dynamics during melanoma immunotherapy. As for the study in general: Patients with metastatic melanoma got pembrolizumab or nivolumab-ipilimumab as first-line care.

Every bulk PBMC sample received the same 350 ng of DNA. Libraries were prepared by immunoSEQ multiplex PCR; TCRdb keeps only in-frame clonotypes and omits some of them. The table includes 11,000 or so clones, roughly 84% detected once. Noted time point: week 3, after first cycle of checkpoint inhibitor. CDR3 length: 13 residues. Trimming at V came to 5 bases and at J to 6 bases, leaving 7 bases not matched to a gene. The germline V gene encodes CDR1 SEHNR and CDR2 FQNEAQ (reference sequence). This TCR derives from a human donor with melanoma. This material consisted of blood, taken from a patient treated with checkpoint blockade. This chain uses TRBV7-9 with TRBJ2-7; TRBD1 agrees at 7 bases. This CDR3 reads CASSKTGPGEQYF. The CDR3 DNA reads TGTGCCAGCAGCAAGACAGGGCCTGGCGAGCAGTACTTC.